This record looks at one T cell receptor (beta chain) sequence and its context. Its antigen is currently unknown. TCRdb recomputed calls from the reads with MiXCR, one row per CDR3 protein. The sample has about 830,000 distinct CDR3 sequences; approximately 29% are singletons. These data belong to a study of T cell repertoires in cytomegalovirus infection. Study as a whole: CMV epitopes in the study were HLA-C-restricted (recently identified) and HLA-B-restricted (well studied). CMV infection together with matching HLA type was indicated by public TCR beta signatures. General study points: Cumulative public TCR beta family frequency identified carriers of CMV plus the relevant HLA.

This clonotype originated in a human donor in good health (CMV status not recorded). Some clones in this sample may be carry-over from other donors' samples. Sequences were derived from cultured CD8+ T cells from PBMCs, sampled from culture after CMV antigen stimulation.

The CDR3 loop is CASSLVLTEQFF. In DNA form, the CDR3 reads TGTGCCAGCAGTTTGGTTCTCACCGAGCAGTTCTTC. The rearrangement uses TRBV12-3 or TRBV12-4 and TRBJ2-1; D ambiguous. V was trimmed by 3 bases and J by 10 bases, leaving 10 bases between them. CDR3 size: 12 residues.